This T cell receptor (beta chain) was sequenced in a study of human T cells and chemical hapten exposure. As for the study in general: Per-sample TCR yield variation was attributed mainly to small pooled library volume differences. Study-wide results and caveats: TCRs whose frequency exceeded 1 in 1000 remained the same following DPC sensitization.

Within the library, unique molecular identifiers were attached to each individual cDNA molecule. TCRdb called the RACE reads again in MiXCR, with one record for every CDR3 protein. The sample consists of fewer than 150,000 distinct CDR3 sequences, less than 15% of them appearing once. Notes on this clonotype: Its antigen remains unidentified.

Time point meaning: pre-sensitization, week 0. Documented treatment: therapeutic diphenylcyclopropenone sensitization with weekly scalp DPC. Germline CDR1 is DFQATT and CDR2 is SNEGSKA (reference sequence). Deletions cut 0 bases from V and 0 bases from J, with 5 bases between. The CDR3 is made up of 13 amino acids. J is TRBJ1-1 and V is TRBV20-1; no firm D call. This clonotype originated in a woman aged 18-29 years with alopecia areata. Some clones in this sample may be carry-over from other donors' samples. Source: whole blood, taken in connection with sensitization to the hapten diphenylcyclopropenone (DPC). DNA of the CDR3: TGCAGTGCTAGAGATTCAGTGAACACTGAAGCTTTCTTT. It encodes CSARDSVNTEAFF.